The clone carrying this TCR beta chain was observed once. The sample comes from a study of blood T cell repertoires in COVID-19. Whole-study context: Acute-phase and convalescent COVID-19 samples originated in the United States, Italy and Spain.

Original data processing: Reference gene primer amplification in the assay estimated nucleated cell counts. Data came from immunoSEQ multiplex PCR; TCRdb stores just in-frame clones and leaves some out. The V and J calls and the clone size are those of that table, but D and trimming were determined from the DNA. The sample has hundreds of thousands of clones, less than 90% seen once; the top ten hold roughly 8%. Looked up from germline, CDR1 is MGHRA and CDR2 is YSYEKL. The CDR3 has 12 amino acids. Trimming took off 4 bases at V and 7 bases at J, with 11 bases between the two ends. Enrolment of Seattle patients took place during active infection, and they were followed longitudinally.

Sequencing was performed on peripheral blood. J is TRBJ2-7 and V is TRBV4-1; D unclear. The origin of this receptor is a woman between 45 and 65 years old with COVID-19, enrolled during active disease. The CDR3: CASSLPLGEQYF. In DNA, the CDR3 is TGCGCCAGCAGCCTTCCTCTCGGGGAGCAGTACTTC.